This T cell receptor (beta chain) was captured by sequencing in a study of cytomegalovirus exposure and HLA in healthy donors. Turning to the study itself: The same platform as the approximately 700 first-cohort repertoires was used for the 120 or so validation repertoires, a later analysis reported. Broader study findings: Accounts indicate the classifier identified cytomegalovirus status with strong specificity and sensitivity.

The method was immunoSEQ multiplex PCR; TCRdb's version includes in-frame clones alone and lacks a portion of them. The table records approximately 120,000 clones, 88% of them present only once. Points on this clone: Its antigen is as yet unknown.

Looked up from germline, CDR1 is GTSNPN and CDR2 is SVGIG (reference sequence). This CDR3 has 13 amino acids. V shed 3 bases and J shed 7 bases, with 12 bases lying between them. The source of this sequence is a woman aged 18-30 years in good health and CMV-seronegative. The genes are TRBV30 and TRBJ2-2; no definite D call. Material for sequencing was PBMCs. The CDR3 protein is CAWRRREIGELFF. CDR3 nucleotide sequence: TGTGCCTGGAGAAGGAGAGAGATCGGGGAGCTGTTTTTT.